These T cell receptor beta chains were read from a single sample in a study of shared clonotypes between healthy human individuals. Only in-frame clones appear in the TCRdb table, and some are missing; sequencing was by immunoSEQ multiplex PCR. Of approximately 2.4 million clones listed, approximately 94% are singletons. Source material: naive CD4+ T cells sorted from blood. The receptors derive from a man aged 18 to 35 in good health. Both conserved end residues are trimmed from each CDR3.

V	J	CDR3
TRBV5-4	TRBJ2-2	ASSSAGLAGVGELF
TRBV2	TRBJ1-5	ASRGTGANQPQH
TRBV10-3	TRBJ2-6	AISAGTHSGANVLT
TRBV6-1	TRBJ1-5	ASRSESNQPQH
TRBV2	TRBJ1-5	ASRIQGNQPQH
TRBV6-1	TRBJ2-3	ASSEIESGLYTDTQY
TRBV2	TRBJ2-3	ASSEIDSFRTDTQY
TRBV11-2	TRBJ2-7	ASSFHPNREGEQY
TRBV5-6	TRBJ2-1	ASSSVAAGF
TRBV6-1	TRBJ1-2	ASSEAGVYGYT
TRBV5-8	TRBJ1-5	ASSLVQPQH
TRBV19	TRBJ2-3	ASTRTSGSPDTQY
TRBV5-4	TRBJ1-4	ASSFQGVTTNEKLF
TRBV5-1	TRBJ2-5	ASKRGDQETQY